This TCR beta chain was obtained from a study of shared clonotypes between healthy human individuals. Study-level background: Per donor, three plates held CD4 naive cells, three held CD4 memory, two held CD8 naive and one held CD8 memory.

CDR1 and CDR2 (germline): SGHNT, YYREEE (reference sequence). V lost 4 bases, J lost 6 bases, and 5 bases stayed unmatched. The CDR3 is 14 amino acids. The repertoire was sequenced with immunoSEQ multiplex PCR; TCRdb's copy has only in-frame clones and lacks some. The table lists about 2.3 million clones, about 92% of them singletons. This clonotype was sampled from a man aged 18 to 29 in good health. Some clones in this sample may be carry-over from other donors' samples. This chain connects TRBV5-4 to TRBJ2-7, with 12 bases that match TRBD2. Sequenced material: naive CD4+ T cells from PBMCs. This sample's subset: CD45RA+ positively selected. CDR3 loop: CASSRLAGGPEQYF. In DNA form, the CDR3 reads TGTGCCAGCAGCCGGCTAGCGGGAGGGCCCGAGCAGTACTTC.